This T cell receptor (beta chain) was sequenced in a study of T cells in Graves' hyperthyroidism and ophthalmopathy. RNA transcripts provided the source from which TCR beta CDR3 regions were amplified. An initial round of RT-PCR targeting the TCR CDR3 relied on the HTBI primer set. A single record per CDR3 protein comes from TCRdb applying MiXCR to the multiplex PCR reads. The data hold a few hundred thousand distinct CDR3 sequences, with roughly 20% observed a single time. Germline CDR1 SQVTM, CDR2 ANQGSEA. Trimming took 5 bases from V and 0 from J, leaving 9 bases between them. There are 13 residues in the CDR3. This clonotype was detected a few times.

This clonotype was obtained from a woman in her fifties or sixties with Graves' hyperthyroidism. Sequenced: blood. This chain joins TRBV29-1 and TRBJ2-3; D remains unclear. The CDR3 protein is CSVLLDSTDTQYF. The CDR3 region has the DNA TGCAGCGTTTTGTTGGATAGCACAGATACGCAGTATTTT.